Listed below are T cell receptor beta chains from one sample, sequenced in a study of blood T cell repertoires in COVID-19. Sequenced by immunoSEQ multiplex PCR; TCRdb stores in-frame clones only, minus some. Among 250,000 or so clones, 88% were seen once, and the ten largest hold about 2.5%. The source material was PBMCs or T cells enriched from blood (not recorded which). These receptors originate from a middle-aged woman with acute COVID-19. The CDR3 runs from the conserved cysteine through the conserved F or W. A D gene is named only where the DNA matches it firmly. Where a row states a size, it is once, few, many or the class of an expanded clone; other rows omit it.

>TRBJ2-5|TRBD2|TRBV7-2|.
TGTGCCAGCAGCGCGCTAGCGGGGACGTGGGAGACCCAGTACTTC
CASSALAGTWETQYF
>TRBJ2-3|TRBD2|TRBV10-2|.
TGCGCCAGCAGTGAGCACCGCCGGGCTAGCGGGGACACAGATACGCAGTATTTT
CASSEHRRASGDTDTQYF
>TRBJ2-1|.|TRBV15|.
TGTGCCACCAGCAGAGTTCCGGTTGAGCAGTTCTTC
CATSRVPVEQFF
>TRBJ1-2|.|TRBV20-1|.
TGCAGTGCTAGTACGGGTTATGGCTACACCTTC
CSASTGYGYTF
>TRBJ2-4|.|TRBV6-5|.
TGTGCCAGCAGTTACTCGAGGCAGGGGTCCCAAGTTTTTCAGTACTTC
CASSYSRQGSQVFQYF
>TRBJ2-2|.|TRBV7-2|.
TGTGCCAGCAGCTTAAGTCCCGGCGGGGAGCTGTTTTTT
CASSLSPGGELFF
>TRBJ2-5|TRBD1|TRBV3-1/TRBV3-2|.
TGTGCCAGCAGGTACAGGGGAGAGACCCAGTACTTC
CASRYRGETQYF
>TRBJ1-6|.|TRBV14|.
TGTGCCAGCAGCCGACAACGACAGGCCCTATATAATTCACCCCTCCACTTT
CASSRQRQALYNSPLHF
>TRBJ2-5|.|TRBV2|.
TGTGCCAGCAGGGACTTCAAAGAGACCCAGTACTTC
CASRDFKETQYF
>TRBJ1-1|.|TRBV7-2|.
TGTGCCAGCAGTTCGTTTGGCGCAGGGTCCGGCACTGAAGCTTTCTTT
CASSSFGAGSGTEAFF
>TRBJ2-7|.|TRBV5-1|.
TGCGCCAGCAGCTTGACGGGAACTAGCTACTACGAGCAGTACTTC
CASSLTGTSYYEQYF
>TRBJ2-3|TRBD2|TRBV24-1|.
TGTGCCACCAGGCCGGGGGGTAGCACAGATACGCAGTATTTT
CATRPGGSTDTQYF
>TRBJ2-5|TRBD1|TRBV4-3|.
TGCGCCAGCAGCCAAGGGACAGGAGAAAGGGAGACCCAGTACTTC
CASSQGTGERETQYF
>TRBJ1-5|.|TRBV19|.
TGTGCCAGTAACGCGGGAATAGGCAATCAGCCCCAGCATTTT
CASNAGIGNQPQHF
>TRBJ2-6|.|TRBV3-1/TRBV3-2|.
TGTGCCAGCAGCCAATGGGGAGACTCTGGGGCCAACGTCCTGACTTTC
CASSQWGDSGANVLTF
>TRBJ1-1|.|TRBV5-1|once
TGCGCCAGCACCTACGGGTCTTTTGGAGAGACTGAAGCTTTCTTT
CASTYGSFGETEAFF
>TRBJ2-2|TRBD1|TRBV4-3|.
TGCGCCAGCAGCCGGGACAGCACTGACGGGGAGCTGTTTTTT
CASSRDSTDGELFF
>TRBJ1-2|.|TRBV6-5|.
TGTGCCAGCAGCTTGACACAATCCCCTAACTATGGCTACACCTTC
CASSLTQSPNYGYTF
>TRBJ2-2|.|TRBV6-6|.
TGTGCCAGCACCCTGCCAGGTCCCGGGGAGCTGTTTTTT
CASTLPGPGELFF
>TRBJ2-5|.|TRBV10-1|few
TGCGCCAGCAGTGCCCGGTCCCAAGAGACCCAGTACTTC
CASSARSQETQYF
>TRBJ2-3|TRBD2|TRBV7-2|.
TGTGCCAGCAGGTTAGCGGGAGGGCCAGATACGCAGTATTTT
CASRLAGGPDTQYF
>TRBJ2-3|TRBD1|TRBV11-3|.
TGTGCCAGCAGCCCATCCGCAGACAGGGGGCGCACAGATACGCAGTATTTT
CASSPSADRGRTDTQYF
>TRBJ1-2|TRBD1|TRBV15|.
TGTGCCACCAGCAGCGACAGGGATGGCTACACCTTC
CATSSDRDGYTF
>TRBJ1-6|TRBD1|TRBV18|.
TGTGCCAGCTCACCCCTCGGGACAGATAATTCACCCCTCCACTTT
CASSPLGTDNSPLHF
>TRBJ2-3|.|TRBV7-9|.
TGTGCCAGCAGCTTAGCGAAGACAGCCGGGGATACGCAGTATTTT
CASSLAKTAGDTQYF
>TRBJ1-2|TRBD1|TRBV15|few
TGTGCCACCAGGGGGACAGGGTCTAACTATGGCTACACCTTC
CATRGTGSNYGYTF
>TRBJ2-5|TRBD2|TRBV18|.
TGTGCCAGCTCACCTGGACTAGCGGGGAGGTCAGAGACCCAGTACTTC
CASSPGLAGRSETQYF
>TRBJ2-1|TRBD2|TRBV9|.
TGTGCCAGCACAGCGGGGGGGCCTTACTACAATGAGCAGTTCTTC
CASTAGGPYYNEQFF
>TRBJ1-2|.|TRBV5-1|.
TGCGCCAGCTCCGAACAGCCCTCTATTAACTATGGCTACACCTTC
CASSEQPSINYGYTF
>TRBJ2-3|TRBD1|TRBV24-1|.
TGTGCCACCAGTGGGGCAGGGGGCTCAGCAGATACGCAGTATTTT
CATSGAGGSADTQYF
>TRBJ2-6|.|TRBV7-9|.
TGTGCCAGCAGCTTATCATCCGGTTACTCTGGGGCCAACGTCCTGACTTTC
CASSLSSGYSGANVLTF
>TRBJ2-5|.|TRBV6-1|.
TGTGCCAGCAGTGAAGAAATCTGGGGGCAGAATCAAGAGACCCAGTACTTC
CASSEEIWGQNQETQYF
>TRBJ1-1|.|TRBV6-1|.
TGTGCCAGCAGTGAAGCGCTAGGGGGACGGAACATGAACACTGAAGCTTTCTTT
CASSEALGGRNMNTEAFF
>TRBJ2-7|.|TRBV6-1|.
TGTGCCAGCAGTGACAGGGGTCAATTCCCCTACGAGCAGTACTTC
CASSDRGQFPYEQYF
>TRBJ1-2|TRBD1|TRBV9|.
TGTGCCAGCAGCGTAGGAGGGGGCGGACGTGACTATGGCTACACCTTC
CASSVGGGGRDYGYTF
>TRBJ2-5|TRBD1|TRBV9|.
TGTGCCAGCAGCCTCCGACAGGGCCAGGGGGCCATCGGGGAGACCCAGTACTTC
CASSLRQGQGAIGETQYF
>TRBJ2-7|TRBD2|TRBV30|.
TGTGCCTGGAGTCGGACTAGCGGGACCTCCTACGAGCAGTACTTC
CAWSRTSGTSYEQYF
>TRBJ1-1|TRBD1|TRBV4-3|.
TGCGCCAGCAGCCAAGATTGGGGGGCAGGGGGGAACACTGAAGCTTTCTTT
CASSQDWGAGGNTEAFF
>TRBJ2-3|TRBD2|TRBV2|.
TGTGCCAGCAGGCTTCTATCTGGACTAGCGGGGGGAAACACAGATACGCAGTATTTT
CASRLLSGLAGGNTDTQYF
>TRBJ2-1|.|TRBV27|.
TGTGCCAGCAGTCAATTACAGTCCCTTTTGCATGAGCAGTTCTTC
CASSQLQSLLHEQFF
>TRBJ1-5|.|TRBV2|.
TGTGCCAGCAGTGATTCTCTTGGGAGTTGGAGTCAGCCCCAGCATTTT
CASSDSLGSWSQPQHF
>TRBJ1-1|.|TRBV27|.
TGTGCCAGCAGTTTAACCGGGAGGGGTAAAGCTTTCTTT
CASSLTGRGKAFF
>TRBJ2-3|TRBD2|TRBV7-9|.
TGTGCCAGCAGCTTACGGGTAGCGGGGGCCCGAGAGACAGATACGCAGTATTTT
CASSLRVAGARETDTQYF
>TRBJ1-2|TRBD1|TRBV9|.
TGTGCCAGCAGGGGACAGGGGCCTAACTATGGCTACACCTTC
CASRGQGPNYGYTF
>TRBJ1-3|.|TRBV19|.
TGTGCCAGTAATTCAGGATACGGAAACACCATATATTTT
CASNSGYGNTIYF
>TRBJ2-1|.|TRBV7-9|.
TGTGCCAGCAGCCCGGGGGGCCGTAGCGATGAGCAGTTCTTC
CASSPGGRSDEQFF
>TRBJ1-1|TRBD1|TRBV7-6|.
TGTGCCAGCAGCTTACGACAGGGTCCTAACACTGAAGCTTTCTTT
CASSLRQGPNTEAFF
>TRBJ2-5|TRBD2|TRBV27|.
TGTGCCAGCAGTTCCGTCTGGACTAGCGGGGGCGAGACCCAGTACTTC
CASSSVWTSGGETQYF
>TRBJ1-5|.|TRBV4-1|.
TGCGCCAGCAGCCAACCGGACAGACTTTATCAGCCCCAGCATTTT
CASSQPDRLYQPQHF
>TRBJ1-4|.|TRBV5-1|.
TGCGCCAGCAGCTTGGCTCTCTCGGGAGGTGAAAAACTGTTTTTT
CASSLALSGGEKLFF
>TRBJ2-5|.|TRBV29-1|.
TGCAGCGTTGGCCGGGACACCGAGACCCAGTACTTC
CSVGRDTETQYF
>TRBJ1-4|.|TRBV2|.
TGTGCCAGCAAGGCTCGGAGTGCAACTAATGAAAAACTGTTTTTT
CASKARSATNEKLFF
>TRBJ1-3|TRBD1|TRBV30|.
TGTGCCTGGGCCATCTTAGACAGGGAGAGAAACACCATATATTTT
CAWAILDRERNTIYF
>TRBJ2-1|TRBD2|TRBV3-1/TRBV3-2|once
TGTGCCAGCAGCCAAATAGGGGGGACTAGCGGCTACAATGAGCAGTTCTTC
CASSQIGGTSGYNEQFF